These 3 T cell receptor beta chains came from one sample sequenced in a study of T cells in localized non-small cell lung cancer. Produced via immunoSEQ multiplex PCR; TCRdb's table is partial and in-frame only. The data hold roughly 17,000 clones, with about 83% observed a single time. The sample was peripheral blood, taken before any cancer treatment. All receptors derive from a male donor at least 60 years old with stage III lung adenocarcinoma.

The chain couples TRBV27 to TRBJ1-6; TRBD1 agrees at 8 bases. V trimming: 6 bases; J trimming: 6 bases; junction bases outside the gene matches: 7. This CDR3 contains 15 residues. The germline CDR1 and CDR2 sequences are MNHEY and SMNVEV (reference sequence). This CDR3 reads CASRIDRGRNSPLHF. CDR3 nucleotides: TGTGCCAGCAGAATTGACAGGGGACGTAATTCACCCCTCCACTTT.

The rearrangement joins TRBV9 to TRBJ1-2; the D gene is possibly TRBD1 (6 bases). Trimming left V 0 bases short and J 4 bases short, with 7 bases between. The length of the CDR3 is 13 residues. CDR1 and CDR2 (germline): SGDLS, YYNGEE. The CDR3 region has the DNA TGTGCCAGCAGCGTAGCACAGGGCTATGGCTACACCTTC. It translates to CASSVAQGYGYTF.

The rearrangement uses TRBV18 and TRBJ1-2; 7 bases are a match to TRBD1. This CDR3 region has 14 residues. V trimming: 3 bases; J trimming: 4 bases; junction bases outside the gene matches: 5. Looked up from germline, CDR1 is KGHSH and CDR2 is LQKENI. In nucleotides, the CDR3 is TGTGCCAGCTCACCGGTGACAGGGCTCTATGGCTACACCTTC. This gives the protein CASSPVTGLYGYTF.